A selection of T cell receptor beta chains follows, all from one sample in a study of shared clonotypes between healthy human individuals. Produced via immunoSEQ multiplex PCR; TCRdb's table is partial and in-frame only. Among about 510,000 clones listed, nearly 80% were seen once. Sequencing was carried out using PBMCs. The origin of the receptors is a woman aged 40 to 50 in good health. Some clones in this sample may be carry-over from other donors' samples. The CDR3 runs from the conserved cysteine through the conserved F or W. D genes are given only for firm matches. Expanded clones get a size class; other rows say once, few or many, or leave the size out.

DNA: TGTGCCTGGGGACAGGGAAATGGAAAACTGTTTTTT; CDR3: CAWGQGNGKLFF; J: TRBJ1-4; V: TRBV30; D: TRBD1; size: -
DNA: TGCGCCAGCAGCTTAGCAGGGGGGAACACTGAAGCTTTCTTT; CDR3: CASSLAGGNTEAFF; J: TRBJ1-1; V: TRBV5-1; D: TRBD1; size: -
DNA: TGTGCCAGCTCACCACCGTCTAGGGGCGAGCAGTACTTC; CDR3: CASSPPSRGEQYF; J: TRBJ2-7; V: TRBV18; D: -; size: once
DNA: TGTGCCAGCAGCTTGGGGCGGGGAGTAGCCAAAAACATTCAGTACTTC; CDR3: CASSLGRGVAKNIQYF; J: TRBJ2-4; V: TRBV5-6; D: -; size: -
DNA: TGTGCCAGCAGCTTGGCCCAGGGCCATGAGCAGTTCTTC; CDR3: CASSLAQGHEQFF; J: TRBJ2-1; V: TRBV5-8; D: -; size: -
DNA: TGTGCCTGGAGTGCCCTAGCGGGAGTGGCAGATACGCAGTATTTT; CDR3: CAWSALAGVADTQYF; J: TRBJ2-3; V: TRBV30; D: TRBD2; size: -
DNA: TGTGCCAGCTCACCTGGGACAGGGGACGAGCAGTACTTC; CDR3: CASSPGTGDEQYF; J: TRBJ2-7; V: TRBV18; D: TRBD1; size: -
DNA: TGTGCCAGCAGCCTAGAAGCGGGTCCTAGCACAGATACGCAGTATTTT; CDR3: CASSLEAGPSTDTQYF; J: TRBJ2-3; V: TRBV6-4; D: -; size: -
DNA: TGTGCCAGCAGTGAACTCCCCAGGGGGGGAGGCAATCAGCCCCAGCATTTT; CDR3: CASSELPRGGGNQPQHF; J: TRBJ1-5; V: TRBV6-1; D: TRBD1; size: -
DNA: TGTGCCAGCAGCTTAGACAGGGGCGAGCAGTACTTC; CDR3: CASSLDRGEQYF; J: TRBJ2-7; V: TRBV7-2; D: TRBD1; size: -
DNA: TGTGCCAGCTCATCACAGAGATACAATGAGCAGTTCTTC; CDR3: CASSSQRYNEQFF; J: TRBJ2-1; V: TRBV18; D: -; size: -
DNA: TGTGCCAGCAGCTTATTGGGGACAGGGGCGGAGAACACTGAAGCTTTCTTT; CDR3: CASSLLGTGAENTEAFF; J: TRBJ1-1; V: TRBV7-8; D: TRBD1; size: -
DNA: TGTGCCAGCAGTTTAGTCCGGAACGGGAGGAACACCATATATTTT; CDR3: CASSLVRNGRNTIYF; J: TRBJ1-3; V: TRBV28; D: -; size: -
DNA: TGTGCCTGGAGTGCCGGTACGGTGAGCAATCAGCCCCAGCATTTT; CDR3: CAWSAGTVSNQPQHF; J: TRBJ1-5; V: TRBV30; D: -; size: -
DNA: TGTGCCAGCAGCCAAGATTTTGTAGCGGATACGCAGTATTTT; CDR3: CASSQDFVADTQYF; J: TRBJ2-3; V: TRBV14; D: -; size: once
DNA: TGTGCCAGCAGGAATTCCTTTCGGGACTCCAGCACAGATACGCAGTATTTT; CDR3: CASRNSFRDSSTDTQYF; J: TRBJ2-3; V: TRBV7-2; D: -; size: -
DNA: TGTGCCAGCAGCCAAGAAGTCACTAGCGGGAGTCGAGGGTACGAGCAGTACTTC; CDR3: CASSQEVTSGSRGYEQYF; J: TRBJ2-7; V: TRBV4-2; D: TRBD2; size: once
DNA: TGTGCCAGCAGGGGGAGGGCGGTGCCGACCAATGAGCAGTTCTTC; CDR3: CASRGRAVPTNEQFF; J: TRBJ2-1; V: TRBV2; D: TRBD2; size: few
DNA: TGTGCCAGCAGCTTAAAGGCGGGTAACTACGAGCAGTACTTC; CDR3: CASSLKAGNYEQYF; J: TRBJ2-7; V: TRBV7-3; D: -; size: -
DNA: TGTGCCAGCAGTCCCTGGACAGGGGAGGCTGAAGCTTTCTTT; CDR3: CASSPWTGEAEAFF; J: TRBJ1-1; V: TRBV6-5; D: TRBD1; size: -
DNA: TGTGCCAGTCAAGACGGGGGGGCGGTGAACACTGAAGCTTTCTTT; CDR3: CASQDGGAVNTEAFF; J: TRBJ1-1; V: TRBV19; D: -; size: -
DNA: TGTGCCAGCAGCTCAGCGGGACGCACCGGGGAGCTGTTTTTT; CDR3: CASSSAGRTGELFF; J: TRBJ2-2; V: TRBV6-5; D: TRBD2; size: -
DNA: TGTGCCAGCAGTTCCCTGATGACAGCCTACGAGCAGTACTTC; CDR3: CASSSLMTAYEQYF; J: TRBJ2-7; V: TRBV28; D: -; size: -
DNA: TGTGCCACCAGCAGAGATCCGGACACAGAAGAGACCCAGTACTTC; CDR3: CATSRDPDTEETQYF; J: TRBJ2-5; V: TRBV15; D: -; size: -
DNA: TGTGCCAGCAGCTTTCACACAGATACGCAGTATTTT; CDR3: CASSFHTDTQYF; J: TRBJ2-3; V: TRBV11-3; D: -; size: many
DNA: TGTGCCAGCAGCGCATCCTCCGGGACCCTTACCTACGAGCAGTACTTC; CDR3: CASSASSGTLTYEQYF; J: TRBJ2-7; V: TRBV5-5; D: -; size: -
DNA: TGTGCCAGCAGTTTTAATCCCAGCGGGATCACAGATACGCAGTATTTT; CDR3: CASSFNPSGITDTQYF; J: TRBJ2-3; V: TRBV28; D: TRBD2; size: -
DNA: TGTGCCAGCAGTACAGGTAGCTCCTACGAGCAGTACTTC; CDR3: CASSTGSSYEQYF; J: TRBJ2-7; V: TRBV11-2; D: -; size: once
DNA: TGTGCCACCAGCAGCCGGGACAGGGTCCTTTCCGAGCAGTACTTC; CDR3: CATSSRDRVLSEQYF; J: TRBJ2-7; V: TRBV15; D: TRBD1; size: -
DNA: TGTGCCAGCAGTTTGGGGACAGGGGTCGTAAATGAGCAGTTCTTC; CDR3: CASSLGTGVVNEQFF; J: TRBJ2-1; V: TRBV28; D: TRBD1; size: -
DNA: TGTGCCAGCAGCGTAAGCGGGGGGTGGAATGAGCAGTTCTTC; CDR3: CASSVSGGWNEQFF; J: TRBJ2-1; V: TRBV9; D: TRBD2; size: -
DNA: TGTGCCAGCAGCTTAGGCCGGGACACCTCCTCCACAGATACGCAGTATTTT; CDR3: CASSLGRDTSSTDTQYF; J: TRBJ2-3; V: TRBV7-3; D: -; size: -
DNA: TGTGCCAGCAGCCGAGAAATCTCTAGCGGCTACAATGAGCAGTTCTTC; CDR3: CASSREISSGYNEQFF; J: TRBJ2-1; V: TRBV7-7; D: TRBD2; size: -
DNA: TGTGCCAGCACCCGAAATGGGGGTAGGGACACTGAAGCTTTCTTT; CDR3: CASTRNGGRDTEAFF; J: TRBJ1-1; V: TRBV27; D: -; size: -
DNA: TGCGCCAGCAGCCAAGCGACAGGGGTGGCTAACTATGGCTACACCTTC; CDR3: CASSQATGVANYGYTF; J: TRBJ1-2; V: TRBV4-3; D: TRBD1; size: few
DNA: TGTGCCAGCAGCTTGAATCGGGACCACATGACTGAGCAGTTCTTC; CDR3: CASSLNRDHMTEQFF; J: TRBJ2-1; V: TRBV7-2; D: -; size: -
DNA: TGTGCCAGCAGCCCTCCGGGACAGGGAGGCTATGGCTACACCTTC; CDR3: CASSPPGQGGYGYTF; J: TRBJ1-2; V: TRBV6-1; D: TRBD1; size: -
DNA: TGTGCCAGTAGTATTGAAGCGGGACTAGCAGGTGAGCAGTTCTTC; CDR3: CASSIEAGLAGEQFF; J: TRBJ2-1; V: TRBV19; D: TRBD2; size: -
DNA: TGTGCCTGGAGTGGGTTTAGAAGCTCCAGTCTGCCTGGAAACACCATATATTTT; CDR3: CAWSGFRSSSLPGNTIYF; J: TRBJ1-3; V: TRBV30; D: -; size: -
DNA: TGCGCCAGCCGGCCGGGACAGGGCTCTGGAAACACCATATATTTT; CDR3: CASRPGQGSGNTIYF; J: TRBJ1-3; V: TRBV5-1; D: TRBD1; size: -
DNA: TGTGCCACCAGGAGCGGCAATCAGCCCCAGCATTTT; CDR3: CATRSGNQPQHF; J: TRBJ1-5; V: TRBV15; D: -; size: few
DNA: TGTGCCAGCAGCAGAGAGTCGGGCCTAGTCCCAGATACGCAGTATTTT; CDR3: CASSRESGLVPDTQYF; J: TRBJ2-3; V: TRBV9; D: -; size: -
DNA: TGCGCCAGCAGCTCGGTCGACAGGGGTTTCGCAGATACGCAGTATTTT; CDR3: CASSSVDRGFADTQYF; J: TRBJ2-3; V: TRBV5-1; D: TRBD1; size: -
DNA: TGTGCCACTAGCATCCCGGGTGGCTCCTACGAGCAGTACTTC; CDR3: CATSIPGGSYEQYF; J: TRBJ2-7; V: TRBV19; D: -; size: -
DNA: TGTGCCAGCACCCCGGACAGTTTCTACGAGCAGTACTTC; CDR3: CASTPDSFYEQYF; J: TRBJ2-7; V: TRBV28; D: -; size: -
DNA: TGTGCCAGCAGCGTATCCACCGGGACAGGGGTTTCCTACAATGAGCAGTTCTTC; CDR3: CASSVSTGTGVSYNEQFF; J: TRBJ2-1; V: TRBV9; D: TRBD1; size: many
DNA: TGTGCCAGCAGCTTGACAGGGAATAATTCACCCCTCCACTTT; CDR3: CASSLTGNNSPLHF; J: TRBJ1-6; V: TRBV5-6; D: -; size: -
DNA: TGTGCCAGTAGTATAGATCAAACTAGCGGGAGTGATGAGCAGTTCTTC; CDR3: CASSIDQTSGSDEQFF; J: TRBJ2-1; V: TRBV19; D: TRBD2; size: -
DNA: TGTGCCAGCAGCTCGCGACAGCAAAGCTATGGCTACACCTTC; CDR3: CASSSRQQSYGYTF; J: TRBJ1-2; V: TRBV28; D: -; size: -
DNA: TGTGCCAGCAGCGTGGGAGGCGCAGATACGCAGTATTTT; CDR3: CASSVGGADTQYF; J: TRBJ2-3; V: TRBV7-2; D: -; size: -
DNA: TGTGCCAGCTCACCAGAGGTAGGGGTGGGTGAGCAGTTCTTC; CDR3: CASSPEVGVGEQFF; J: TRBJ2-1; V: TRBV18; D: -; size: -
DNA: TGTGCCAGTAGTCCGACACGTAACAATGAGCAGTTCTTC; CDR3: CASSPTRNNEQFF; J: TRBJ2-1; V: TRBV19; D: -; size: -
DNA: TGTGCCAGCAGTTTGGGGGGAGACTACAATGAGCAGTTCTTC; CDR3: CASSLGGDYNEQFF; J: TRBJ2-1; V: TRBV28; D: -; size: -
DNA: TGTGCCAGCAGCCGGACAGGGGGGAGCTACGAGCAGTACTTC; CDR3: CASSRTGGSYEQYF; J: TRBJ2-7; V: TRBV6-5; D: TRBD1; size: -